A selection of T cell receptor beta chains follows, all from one sample in a study of T cell responses to AZD1222 COVID-19 vaccine. Here immunoSEQ multiplex PCR was the method, and the copy in TCRdb shows in-frame clones only, minus some. Of approximately 150,000 clones listed, about 90% are singletons. The source was peripheral blood, collected 28 days after the second dose of the MenACWY control vaccine. These receptors were taken from an adult who received the MenACWY meningococcal vaccine as a control. CDR3s leave out the opening cysteine and the closing phenylalanine or tryptophan. D genes are given only for firm matches.

V gene	J gene	D gene	CDR3 protein
TRBV6-2/TRBV6-3	TRBJ1-2	TRBD1	ASSYRQGAGYT
TRBV5-5	TRBJ2-7	.	ASSLEGLQPLSSYEQY
TRBV7-2	TRBJ1-2	TRBD1	ASSSSVGQGAGYGYT
TRBV7-2	TRBJ2-5	.	ASSLGGTGQETQY
TRBV14	TRBJ1-3	.	ASSQDDRNRRNTIY
TRBV7-2	TRBJ2-3	TRBD2	ASSLNLAGRRDTQY
TRBV7-7	TRBJ1-4	.	ASSSGTDPNEKLF
TRBV6-5	TRBJ1-2	.	ASSYSGLMNYGYT
TRBV5-1	TRBJ2-7	TRBD2	ASSSGLAGGRHEQY
TRBV15	TRBJ1-6	.	ATSREQLPDSPLH
TRBV25-1	TRBJ1-3	.	ASSELLRGRVGNTIY
TRBV19	TRBJ1-1	.	ASRRTGNTEAF
TRBV2	TRBJ1-3	TRBD1	ASSEAPGGAIVSGNTIY
TRBV5-1	TRBJ2-3	.	ASSLGPLGADTQY
TRBV6-5	TRBJ2-7	.	ASSYIGEQY
TRBV28	TRBJ2-7	TRBD1	ASTAGQASSYEQY
TRBV3-1/TRBV3-2	TRBJ1-5	.	ASSQDPGQPQH
TRBV5-1	TRBJ2-3	.	ASSFPWTDPPDTQY
TRBV5-1	TRBJ1-4	.	ASSRDPNEKLF
TRBV7-9	TRBJ2-5	TRBD1	ASSATGAQWETQY
TRBV6-5	TRBJ1-4	.	ASSYGPLGAFEKLF
TRBV6-1	TRBJ2-7	.	ASSEIAYTYEQY
TRBV20-1	TRBJ2-2	.	SASSGNTGELF
TRBV7-3	TRBJ2-7	TRBD2	ASSLSLAGGPYEQY
TRBV20-1	TRBJ2-3	.	SARDLNTQY
TRBV6-2/TRBV6-3	TRBJ1-1	.	ASSLNLNTEAF
TRBV30	TRBJ1-5	TRBD1	AWRDRDRDQPQH
TRBV3-1/TRBV3-2	TRBJ1-5	.	ASNYETGSNSNQPQH
TRBV20-1	TRBJ2-5	.	SASQEQETQY
TRBV7-2	TRBJ2-2	.	ASSSLGQANTGELF
TRBV6-5	TRBJ1-2	.	ASSYGWGGSYGYT
TRBV4-3	TRBJ2-1	TRBD2	ASSQDYRRGDYNEQF
TRBV5-8	TRBJ1-3	.	ASNDWTSSGNTIY
TRBV19	TRBJ2-2	TRBD1	ASNVGTGVNTGELF
TRBV7-6	TRBJ2-7	.	ASSLEGPRRDEQY
TRBV6-2/TRBV6-3	TRBJ1-5	.	ASSYGGDSQPQH
TRBV25-1	TRBJ1-2	.	ASSDGYVSRGYT
TRBV6-2/TRBV6-3	TRBJ2-7	.	ASSNPGPTYEQY
TRBV6-5	TRBJ2-1	.	ASSYSTGQHEQF
TRBV28	TRBJ2-1	TRBD2	ASGASGGSYNEQF
TRBV28	TRBJ2-1	.	ASSLNLLSVYNEQF
TRBV5-1	TRBJ1-4	.	ASSLAVGSRLEKLF
TRBV6-4	TRBJ2-3	TRBD2	ASSDLAGGPNTQY
TRBV30	TRBJ1-5	TRBD1	AWGQGTSSNQPQH
TRBV6-6	TRBJ2-5	TRBD1	ASSQGQGGRHLTQY
TRBV5-1	TRBJ1-1	TRBD1	ASSGQGQVEKNTEAF
TRBV5-1	TRBJ1-4	.	ASSLTPGGEKLF
TRBV12-3/TRBV12-4	TRBJ2-2	.	ASSFTPGELF
TRBV28	TRBJ2-1	.	ASSSPSNPEPDNEQF
TRBV11-3	TRBJ2-5	.	ASSFLASETQY
TRBV19	TRBJ2-7	.	ASSMFGRGASYEQY
TRBV29-1	TRBJ1-4	.	SVGTTGLNEKLF
TRBV24-1	TRBJ2-1	TRBD1	ATSDPGQGASEQF
TRBV4-3	TRBJ1-1	.	ASSQGGRDTEAF
TRBV2	TRBJ2-1	TRBD2	ASSEGTSGGSQF